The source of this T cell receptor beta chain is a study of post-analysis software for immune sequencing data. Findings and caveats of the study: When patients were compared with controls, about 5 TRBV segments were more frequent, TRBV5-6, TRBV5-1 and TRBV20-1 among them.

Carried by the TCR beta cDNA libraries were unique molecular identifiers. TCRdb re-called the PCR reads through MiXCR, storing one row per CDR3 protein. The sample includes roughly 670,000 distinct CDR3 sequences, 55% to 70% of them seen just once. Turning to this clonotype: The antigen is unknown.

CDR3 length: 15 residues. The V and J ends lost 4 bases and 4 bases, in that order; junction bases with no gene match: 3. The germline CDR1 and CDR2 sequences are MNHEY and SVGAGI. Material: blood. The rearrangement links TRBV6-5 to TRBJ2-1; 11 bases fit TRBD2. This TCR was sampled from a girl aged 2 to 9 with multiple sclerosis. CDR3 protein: CASSSLAGVYNEQFF. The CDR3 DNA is TGTGCCAGCAGTTCACTAGCGGGGGTTTACAATGAGCAGTTCTTC.